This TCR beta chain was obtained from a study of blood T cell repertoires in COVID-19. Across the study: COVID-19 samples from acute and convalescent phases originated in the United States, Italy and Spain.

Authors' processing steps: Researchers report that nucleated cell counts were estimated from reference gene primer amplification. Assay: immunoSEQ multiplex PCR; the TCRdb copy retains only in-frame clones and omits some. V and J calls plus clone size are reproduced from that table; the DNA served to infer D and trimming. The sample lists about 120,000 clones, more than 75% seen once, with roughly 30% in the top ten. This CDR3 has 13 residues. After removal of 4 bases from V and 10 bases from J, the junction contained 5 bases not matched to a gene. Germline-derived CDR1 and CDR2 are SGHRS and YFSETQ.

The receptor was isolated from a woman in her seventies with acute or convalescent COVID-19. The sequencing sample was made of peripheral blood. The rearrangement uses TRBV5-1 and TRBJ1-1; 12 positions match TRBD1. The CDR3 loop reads CASSAGQGAGAFF. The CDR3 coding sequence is TGCGCCAGCAGCGCGGGACAGGGGGCAGGAGCTTTCTTT.